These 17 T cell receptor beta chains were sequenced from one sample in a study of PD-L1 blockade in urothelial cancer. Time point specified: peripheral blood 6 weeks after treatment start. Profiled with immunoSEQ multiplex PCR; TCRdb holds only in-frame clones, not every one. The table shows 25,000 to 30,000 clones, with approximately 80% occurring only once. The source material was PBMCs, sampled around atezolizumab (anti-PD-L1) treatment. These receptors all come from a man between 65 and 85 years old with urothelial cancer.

Here the CDR3 reads CASSNPSGGLGTGELFF. The CDR3 DNA reads TGTGCCAGTAGTAACCCCTCGGGGGGACTAGGCACCGGGGAGCTGTTTTTT. The chain combines TRBV19 with TRBJ2-2; 8 positions agree with TRBD2. Germline loops: CDR1 LNHDA, CDR2 SQIVND (reference sequence). This CDR3 is 17 amino acids long. The V gene end was trimmed by 4 bases and the J gene end by 4 bases; junction bases not matched to a gene: 11. Full variable domain (remainder filled in from reference TRBV19 and TRBJ2-2): DGGITQSPKYLFRKEGQNVTLSCEQNLNHDAMYWYRQDPGQGLRLIYYSQIVNDFQKGDIAEGYSVSREKKESFPLTVTSAQKNPTAFYLCASSNPSGGLGTGELFFGEGSRLTVL.

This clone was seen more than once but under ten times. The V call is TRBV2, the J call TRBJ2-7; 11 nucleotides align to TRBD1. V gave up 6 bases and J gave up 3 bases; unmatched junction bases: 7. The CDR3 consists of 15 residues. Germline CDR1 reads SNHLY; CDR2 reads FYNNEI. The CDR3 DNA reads TGTGCCAGCAGGGAGGGGACAGGGGGGAGCTACGAGCAGTACTTC. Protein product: CASREGTGGSYEQYF.

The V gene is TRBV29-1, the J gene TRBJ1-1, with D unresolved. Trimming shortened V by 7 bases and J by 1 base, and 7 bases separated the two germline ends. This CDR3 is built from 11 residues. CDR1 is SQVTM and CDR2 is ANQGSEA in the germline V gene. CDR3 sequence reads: CSGKQNTEAFF. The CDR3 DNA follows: TGCAGCGGCAAACAGAACACTGAAGCTTTCTTT.

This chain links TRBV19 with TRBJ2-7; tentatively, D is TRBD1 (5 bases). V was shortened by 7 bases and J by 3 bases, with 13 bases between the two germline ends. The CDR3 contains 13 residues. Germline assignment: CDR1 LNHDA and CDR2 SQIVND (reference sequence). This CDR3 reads CASKDRGFYEQYF. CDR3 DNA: TGTGCCAGTAAAGACAGAGGCTTCTACGAGCAGTACTTC.

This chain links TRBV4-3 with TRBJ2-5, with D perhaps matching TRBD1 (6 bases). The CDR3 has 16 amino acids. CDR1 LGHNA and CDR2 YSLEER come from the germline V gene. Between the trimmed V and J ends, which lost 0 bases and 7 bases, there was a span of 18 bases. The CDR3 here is CASSQDAGDRFGTQYF. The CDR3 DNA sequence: TGCGCCAGCAGCCAAGATGCAGGGGATAGGTTTGGGACCCAGTACTTC.

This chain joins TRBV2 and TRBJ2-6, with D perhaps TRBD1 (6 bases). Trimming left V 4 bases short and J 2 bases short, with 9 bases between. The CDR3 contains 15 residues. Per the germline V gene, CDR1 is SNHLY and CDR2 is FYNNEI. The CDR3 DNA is TGTGCCAGCAGTGGAGCAGGGGCTGGGGCCAACGTCCTGACTTTC. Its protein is CASSGAGAGANVLTF.

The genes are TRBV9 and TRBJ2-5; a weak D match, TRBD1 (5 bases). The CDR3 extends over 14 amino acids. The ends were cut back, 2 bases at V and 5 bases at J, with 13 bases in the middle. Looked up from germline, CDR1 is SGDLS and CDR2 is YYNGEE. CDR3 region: CASSVPGLGETQYF. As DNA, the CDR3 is TGTGCCAGCAGCGTGCCAGGGTTGGGGGAGACCCAGTACTTC.

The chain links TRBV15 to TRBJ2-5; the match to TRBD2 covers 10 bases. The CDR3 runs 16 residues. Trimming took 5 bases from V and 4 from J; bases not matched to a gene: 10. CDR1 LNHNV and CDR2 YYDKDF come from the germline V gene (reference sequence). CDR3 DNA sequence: TGTGCCACCAGCGGCCCCGTAGCGGGAGGAGTAGAGACCCAGTACTTC. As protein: CATSGPVAGGVETQYF.

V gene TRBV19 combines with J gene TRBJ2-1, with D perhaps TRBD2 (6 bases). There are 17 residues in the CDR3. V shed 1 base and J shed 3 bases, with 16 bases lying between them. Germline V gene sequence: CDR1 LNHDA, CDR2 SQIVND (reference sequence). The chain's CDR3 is CASSIVSLAPNYNEQFF. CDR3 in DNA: TGTGCCAGTAGTATAGTCTCCCTAGCGCCTAACTACAATGAGCAGTTCTTC.

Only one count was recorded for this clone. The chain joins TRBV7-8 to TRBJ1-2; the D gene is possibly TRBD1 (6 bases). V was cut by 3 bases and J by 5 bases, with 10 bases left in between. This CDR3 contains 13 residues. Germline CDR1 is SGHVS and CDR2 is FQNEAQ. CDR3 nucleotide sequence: TGTGCCAGCAGCTTGGGGGACATGTATGGCTACACCTTC. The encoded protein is CASSLGDMYGYTF. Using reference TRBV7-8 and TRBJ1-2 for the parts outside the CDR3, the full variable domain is GAGVSQSPRYKVAKRGQDVALRCDPISGHVSLFWYQQALGQGPEFLTYFQNEAQLDKSGLPSDRFFAERPEGSVSTLKIQRTQQEDSAVYLCASSLGDMYGYTFGSGTRLTVV.

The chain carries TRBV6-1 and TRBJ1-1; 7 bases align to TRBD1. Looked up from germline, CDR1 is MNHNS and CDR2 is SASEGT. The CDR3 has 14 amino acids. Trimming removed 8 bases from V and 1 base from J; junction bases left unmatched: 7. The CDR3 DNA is TGTGCCAGCGGGGGGACAGTGACGAACACTGAAGCTTTCTTT. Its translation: CASGGTVTNTEAFF.

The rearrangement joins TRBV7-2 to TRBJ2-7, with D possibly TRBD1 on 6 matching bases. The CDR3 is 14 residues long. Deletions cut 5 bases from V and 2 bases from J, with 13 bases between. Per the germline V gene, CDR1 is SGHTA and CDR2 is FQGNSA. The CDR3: CASSPQTGPYEQYF. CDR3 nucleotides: TGTGCCAGCAGCCCTCAAACAGGGCCCTACGAGCAGTACTTC.

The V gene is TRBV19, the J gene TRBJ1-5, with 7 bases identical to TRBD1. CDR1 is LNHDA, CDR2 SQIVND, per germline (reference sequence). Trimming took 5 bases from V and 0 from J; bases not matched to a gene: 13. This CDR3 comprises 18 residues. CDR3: CASSLYRTGSFSNQPQHF. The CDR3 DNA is TGTGCCAGTAGTTTGTATCGGACAGGATCTTTTAGCAATCAGCCCCAGCATTTT.

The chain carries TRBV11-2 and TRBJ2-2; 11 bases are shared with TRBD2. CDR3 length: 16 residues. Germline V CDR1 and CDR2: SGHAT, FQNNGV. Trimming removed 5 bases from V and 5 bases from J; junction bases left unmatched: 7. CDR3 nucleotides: TGTGCCAGCAGCGTAGCGGGGGGGCCGGTTACCGGGGAGCTGTTTTTT. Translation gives CASSVAGGPVTGELFF. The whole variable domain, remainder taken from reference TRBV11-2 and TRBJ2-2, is EAGVAQSPRYKIIEKRQSVAFWCNPISGHATLYWYQQILGQGPKLLIQFQNNGVVDDSQLPKDRFSAERLKGVDSTLKIQPAKLEDSAVYLCASSVAGGPVTGELFFGEGSRLTVL.

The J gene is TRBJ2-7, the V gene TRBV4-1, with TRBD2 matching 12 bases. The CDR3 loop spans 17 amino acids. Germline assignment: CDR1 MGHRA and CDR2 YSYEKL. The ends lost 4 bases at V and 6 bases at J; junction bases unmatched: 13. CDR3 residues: CASSPFLAGGPKGEQYF. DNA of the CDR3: TGCGCCAGCAGCCCCTTTCTAGCGGGAGGGCCCAAGGGCGAGCAGTACTTC.

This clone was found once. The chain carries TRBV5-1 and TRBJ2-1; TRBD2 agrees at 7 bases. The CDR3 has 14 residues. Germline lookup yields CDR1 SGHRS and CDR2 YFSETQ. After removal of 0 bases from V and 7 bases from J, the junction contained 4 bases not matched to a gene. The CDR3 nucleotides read TGCGCCAGCAGCTTGGGGGAGGGCCGGAATGAGCAGTTCTTC. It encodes CASSLGEGRNEQFF.

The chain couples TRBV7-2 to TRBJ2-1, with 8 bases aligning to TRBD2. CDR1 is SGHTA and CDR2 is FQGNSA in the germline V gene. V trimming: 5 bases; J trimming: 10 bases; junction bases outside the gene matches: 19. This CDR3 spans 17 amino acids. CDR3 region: CASSRSLGAGGEGEQFF. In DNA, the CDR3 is TGTGCCAGCAGCCGATCCCTGGGGGCGGGGGGAGAGGGGGAGCAGTTCTTC.